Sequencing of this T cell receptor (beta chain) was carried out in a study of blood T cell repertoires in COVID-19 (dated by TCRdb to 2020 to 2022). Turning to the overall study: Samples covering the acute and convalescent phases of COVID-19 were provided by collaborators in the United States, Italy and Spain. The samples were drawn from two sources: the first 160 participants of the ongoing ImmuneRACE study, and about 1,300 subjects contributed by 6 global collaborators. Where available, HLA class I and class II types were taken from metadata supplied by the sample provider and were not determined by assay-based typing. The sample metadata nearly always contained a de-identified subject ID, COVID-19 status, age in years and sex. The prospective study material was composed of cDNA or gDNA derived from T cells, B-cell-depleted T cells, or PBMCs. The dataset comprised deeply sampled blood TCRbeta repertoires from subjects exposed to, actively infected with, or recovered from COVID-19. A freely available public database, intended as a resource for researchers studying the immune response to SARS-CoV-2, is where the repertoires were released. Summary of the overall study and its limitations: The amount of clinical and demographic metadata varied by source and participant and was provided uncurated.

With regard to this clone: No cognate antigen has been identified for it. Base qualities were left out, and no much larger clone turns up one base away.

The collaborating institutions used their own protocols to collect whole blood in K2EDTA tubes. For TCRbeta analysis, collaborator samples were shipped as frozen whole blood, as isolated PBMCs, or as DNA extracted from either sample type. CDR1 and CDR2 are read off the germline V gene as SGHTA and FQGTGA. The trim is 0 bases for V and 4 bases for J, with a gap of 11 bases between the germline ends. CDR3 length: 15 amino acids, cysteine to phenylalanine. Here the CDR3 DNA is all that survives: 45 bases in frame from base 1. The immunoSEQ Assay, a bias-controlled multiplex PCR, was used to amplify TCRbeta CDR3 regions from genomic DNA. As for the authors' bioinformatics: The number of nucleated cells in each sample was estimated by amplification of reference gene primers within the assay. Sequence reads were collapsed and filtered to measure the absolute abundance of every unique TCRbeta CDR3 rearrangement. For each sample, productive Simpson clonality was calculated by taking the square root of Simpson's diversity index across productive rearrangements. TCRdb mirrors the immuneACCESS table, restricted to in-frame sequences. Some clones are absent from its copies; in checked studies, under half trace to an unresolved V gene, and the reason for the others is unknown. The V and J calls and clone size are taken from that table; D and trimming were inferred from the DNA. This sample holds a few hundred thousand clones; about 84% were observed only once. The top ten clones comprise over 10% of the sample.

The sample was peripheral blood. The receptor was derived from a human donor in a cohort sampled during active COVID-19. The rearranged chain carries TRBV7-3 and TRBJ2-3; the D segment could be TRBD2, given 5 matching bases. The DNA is TGTGCCAGCAGCTTAACTAGCGTCGCCCCAGATACGCAGTATTTT. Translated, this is CASSLTSVAPDTQYF.